The 14 T cell receptor beta chains presented below share a single source sample, sequenced in a study of blood T cell repertoires in COVID-19. Clones were sequenced by immunoSEQ multiplex PCR, and TCRdb holds only the in-frame ones, with some missing. The data hold fewer than 100,000 clones, with over 75% observed a single time. Sequencing was performed on peripheral blood. These receptors were obtained from a woman of 80 years or more with acute or convalescent COVID-19.

The rearrangement links TRBV5-4 to TRBJ2-7, with 7 bases lining up with TRBD2. V lost 6 bases, J lost 0 bases, and 6 bases stayed unmatched. Per the germline V gene, CDR1 is SGHNT and CDR2 is YYREEE (reference sequence). This CDR3 is built from 14 residues. The CDR3 sequence is CASTPSGGSYEQYF. CDR3 in DNA: TGTGCCAGCACCCCATCGGGGGGCTCCTACGAGCAGTACTTC.

The gene calls are TRBV5-1 and TRBJ2-7; D is possibly TRBD1 (6 bases). The CDR3 contains 14 residues. Germline V gene lookup returns CDR1 SGHRS and CDR2 YFSETQ. V lost 3 bases and J lost 2, with 12 bases in between. The CDR3 sequence: CASSSTGGPYEQYF. The CDR3 DNA follows: TGCGCCAGCAGCTCGACAGGAGGACCCTACGAGCAGTACTTC.

This clone was observed a single time. The rearrangement links TRBV28 to TRBJ2-7; D uncertain. This CDR3 is 10 amino acids long. Trimming stripped 3 bases from V and 6 bases from J, with 3 bases between. Germline lookup yields CDR1 MDHEN and CDR2 SYDVKM. CDR3 in amino acids: CASSLREQYF. The CDR3 DNA reads TGTGCCAGCAGTTTGCGCGAGCAGTACTTC.

The sample holds one count of this clone. The chain uses TRBV10-3 and TRBJ2-5; 10 bases agree with TRBD2. Germline V gene sequence: CDR1 ENHRY, CDR2 SYGVKD. The CDR3 loop spans 16 amino acids. Trimming cost V 10 bases and J 1 base; bases outside gene matches: 12. CDR3 region: CATKSGLAVVQETQYF. In nucleotides, the CDR3 is TGTGCCACCAAAAGCGGACTAGCGGTCGTCCAAGAGACCCAGTACTTC.

Only one count was recorded for this clone. The genes are TRBV5-4 and TRBJ1-2, with 9 nucleotides matching TRBD1. CDR3 size: 14 residues. Trimming took 4 bases from V and 6 from J; bases not matched to a gene: 7. Germline CDR1 reads SGHNT; CDR2 reads YYREEE (reference sequence). CDR3 nucleotide sequence: TGTGCCAGCAGCGCGAACAGGGGGCAAGATGGCTACACCTTC. Translated, it gives CASSANRGQDGYTF.

J is TRBJ2-5 and V is TRBV7-6; tentatively, D is TRBD1 (7 bases). This CDR3 comprises 15 residues. Trimming removed 0 bases at V and 2 bases at J, with 10 bases between. The germline V gene encodes CDR1 SGHVS and CDR2 FNYEAQ. CDR3 region: CASSLAGGQQETQYF. CDR3 DNA: TGTGCCAGCAGCTTAGCGGGGGGACAGCAAGAGACCCAGTACTTC.

The V gene is TRBV9, the J gene TRBJ2-1; 11 bases match TRBD2. Germline-derived CDR1 and CDR2 are SGDLS and YYNGEE. The CDR3 spans 17 residues. V lost 4 bases, J lost 4 bases, and 10 bases stayed unmatched. This CDR3 reads CASSFDGSGRGYNEQFF. CDR3 DNA sequence: TGTGCCAGCAGCTTCGATGGTAGCGGGAGGGGGTACAATGAGCAGTTCTTC.

This CDR3 reads CASSRTGDSGYTF. The CDR3 DNA reads as TGTGCCAGCAGCAGGACAGGGGATAGTGGCTACACCTTC. The V gene is TRBV3-1 (or the pseudogene TRBV3-2), the J gene TRBJ1-2, with 9 positions matching TRBD1. This CDR3 is 13 amino acids long. The J segment lost 7 bases and the V segment lost 5 bases, leaving 5 bases of the junction unmatched. Germline values: CDR1 LGHDT, CDR2 YNNKEL (reference sequence).

The genes are TRBV18 and TRBJ1-5, with a weak D call TRBD1 (6 bases). The CDR3 has 14 residues. Per the germline V gene, CDR1 is KGHSH and CDR2 is LQKENI. V was cut by 3 bases and J by 3 bases, with 9 bases left in between. The CDR3 region is CASSPPGHNQPQHF. In DNA, the CDR3 is TGTGCCAGCTCACCGCCGGGACACAATCAGCCCCAGCATTTT. Variable domain in full (rest from reference TRBV18 and TRBJ1-5): NAGVMQNPRHLVRRRGQEARLRCSPMKGHSHVYWYRQLPEEGLKFMVYLQKENIIDESGMPKERFSAEFPKEGPSILRIQQVVRGDSAAYFCASSPPGHNQPQHFGDGTRLSIL.

The chain uses TRBV5-1 and TRBJ2-1; TRBD2 matches at 13 bases. The V segment lost 3 bases and the J segment 8 bases; nucleotides outside the gene matches: 5. This CDR3 spans 15 amino acids. The germline V gene encodes CDR1 SGHRS and CDR2 YFSETQ. CDR3 protein: CASSSTGLAGDEQFF. The CDR3 DNA reads as TGCGCCAGCAGCTCCACCGGACTAGCGGGAGATGAGCAGTTCTTC.

This rearrangement joins TRBV9 to TRBJ2-2; D is ambiguous. CDR1 and CDR2 (germline): SGDLS, YYNGEE. V shed 3 bases and J shed 7 bases, with 13 bases lying between them. This CDR3 contains 14 residues. The CDR3 coding sequence is TGTGCCAGCAGCGCCCGCCCTACGGGCGGGGAGCTGTTTTTT. As protein: CASSARPTGGELFF.

CDR3 sequence reads: CASSDRTARGTQYF. CDR3 nucleotides: TGTGCCAGCAGTGATCGGACAGCCAGGGGGACCCAGTACTTC. This chain connects TRBV6-1 to TRBJ2-5; D possibly corresponds to TRBD1 (6 bases). Germline V gene sequence: CDR1 MNHNS, CDR2 SASEGT. The CDR3 consists of 14 residues. Deletions cut 3 bases from V and 7 bases from J, with 15 bases between.

The chain uses TRBV1 and TRBJ1-2; TRBD1, as called in the table, went unchecked against the DNA. TRBV1 is a pseudogene. This CDR3 is 15 amino acids long. The CDR3, as DNA: TGCACCAGCAGCCAAGATAGGGACAGGGTATATGGCTACACCTTC. Encoded protein: CTSSQDRDRVYGYTF.

To note about this clone: An end of the junction differs from the germline gene, which may be a read error. Other DNA sequences in the sample encode the same CDR3. The rearrangement uses TRBV5-1 and TRBJ2-3; TRBD1 is a possible D gene (5 bases). The CDR3 is 14 residues long. The germline V gene has CDR1 SGHRS and CDR2 YFSETQ. The CDR3 sequence is CASQLRQRTDTQYF. The CDR3 DNA reads TGCGCCAGCCAGCTGCGACAGCGAACAGATACACAGTATTTT. Drawing the rest from reference TRBV5-1 and TRBJ2-3, the complete variable domain is KAGVTQTPRYLIKTRGQQVTLSCSPISGHRSVSWYQQTPGQGLQFLFEYFSETQRNKGNFPGRFSGRQFSNSRSEMNVSTLELGDSALYLCASQLRQRTDTQYFGPGTRLTVL.